These 29 T cell receptor beta chains were sequenced from one sample in a study of T cell responses to AZD1222 COVID-19 vaccine. TCRdb's copy holds only in-frame clones and misses some; the assay was immunoSEQ multiplex PCR. This sample yields 110,000 to 150,000 clones, of which roughly nine tenths are seen a single time; around 1.5% belongs to the top ten. Here the sequenced sample was peripheral blood, taken on day 0 of AZD1222 vaccination. The receptors come from an adult in good health.

The V call is TRBV6-1, the J call TRBJ1-5; tentative D call: TRBD1 (6 bases). The ends were cut back, 2 bases at V and 4 bases at J, with 15 bases in the middle. This CDR3 region has 16 residues. CDR1 MNHNS and CDR2 SASEGT come from the germline V gene. DNA of the CDR3: TGTGCCAGCAGTGAAAAACCAGGGGTGGGGAATCAGCCCCAGCATTTT. Protein: CASSEKPGVGNQPQHF.

The chain combines TRBV2 with TRBJ2-1, with D possibly matching TRBD2 (6 bases). Germline CDR1 and CDR2: SNHLY and FYNNEI. Trimming left V 3 bases short and J 0 bases short, with 12 bases between. The CDR3 loop spans 16 amino acids. The CDR3 sequence is CASSETAGSSYNEQFF. The CDR3 DNA reads TGTGCCAGCAGTGAGACGGCGGGAAGCTCCTACAATGAGCAGTTCTTC. The complete variable domain, with remaining parts taken from reference TRBV2 and TRBJ2-1, reads EPEVTQTPSHQVTQMGQEVILRCVPISNHLYFYWYRQILGQKVEFLVSFYNNEISEKSEIFDDQFSVERPDGSNFTLKIRSTKLEDSAMYFCASSETAGSSYNEQFFGPGTRLTVL.

The gene calls are TRBV6-5 and TRBJ2-7; 7 bases map to TRBD1. The CDR3 covers 13 residues. The J segment lost 3 bases and the V segment lost 6 bases, leaving 5 bases of the junction unmatched. From germline, CDR1 is MNHEY and CDR2 SVGAGI. The CDR3 nucleotides are TGTGCCAGCAGCGGACAGGCCAGCTACGAGCAGTACTTC. It specifies CASSGQASYEQYF.

The table lists this clone with a count of one. The chain has TRBV4-1 and TRBJ1-2; D unclear. Germline V gene data show CDR1 as MGHRA and CDR2 as YSYEKL. V lost 1 base and J lost 8, with 17 bases in between. The CDR3 loop spans 15 amino acids. The CDR3 loop is CASSQVGGRVRGYTF. For the CDR3, the DNA is TGCGCCAGCAGCCAAGTAGGAGGGAGGGTCCGCGGCTACACCTTC.

The chain is built from TRBV7-6 and TRBJ2-5; D remains unclear. Germline CDR1 and CDR2: SGHVS and FNYEAQ. The CDR3 spans 12 residues. V gave up 2 bases and J gave up 7 bases, with 8 bases separating them. The CDR3 loop is CASSLRPATQYF. The CDR3 nucleotides are TGTGCCAGCAGCTTACGACCGGCGACCCAGTACTTC.

The chain joins TRBV5-1 to TRBJ1-6; D ambiguous. The CDR3 is 16 amino acids. Germline V gene data show CDR1 as SGHRS and CDR2 as YFSETQ. Trimming shortened V by 4 bases and J by 9 bases, and 20 bases separated the two germline ends. The CDR3 loop reads CASSPDPVGSISPLHF. The CDR3 DNA reads as TGCGCCAGCAGCCCGGACCCCGTGGGAAGCATTTCACCCCTCCACTTT.

The chain links TRBV2 to TRBJ2-7; no clear D. Trimming left V 3 bases short and J 0 bases short, with 6 bases between. CDR1 and CDR2 from the germline V gene are SNHLY and FYNNEI. The CDR3 is 13 amino acids. CDR3 in amino acids: CASSDVGSYEQYF. For the CDR3, the DNA is TGTGCCAGCAGTGATGTGGGCTCCTACGAGCAGTACTTC.

V and J are TRBV6-4 and TRBJ2-1; 7 nucleotides agree with TRBD2. CDR1 is MRHNA, CDR2 SNTAGT, per germline. The CDR3 runs to 16 residues. Trimming cost V 0 bases and J 3 bases; bases outside gene matches: 5. The CDR3 protein is CASSDSSGLDYNEQFF. Written as DNA, the CDR3 is TGTGCCAGCAGTGACTCTTCCGGACTAGACTACAATGAGCAGTTCTTC.

V usage is TRBV30 and J usage is TRBJ1-6, with 9 bases lining up with TRBD1. This CDR3 spans 14 amino acids. Germline V CDR1 and CDR2: GTSNPN, SVGIG (reference sequence). The junction had 5 bases not matched to a gene; V was cut back by 5 bases and J by 6 bases. This CDR3 is CAWERTGVNSPLHF. CDR3 nucleotides: TGTGCCTGGGAGAGGACAGGGGTTAATTCACCCCTCCACTTT. Full variable domain (rest looked up from reference TRBV30 and TRBJ1-6): SQTIHQWPATLVQPVGSPLSLECTVEGTSNPNLYWYRQAAGRGLQLLFYSVGIGQISSEVPQNLSASRPQDRQFILSSKKLLLSDSGFYLCAWERTGVNSPLHFGNGTRLTVT.

The genes are TRBV7-9 and TRBJ1-6; 8 bases are shared with TRBD1. With 5 bases clipped from V and 6 bases from J, the junction kept 6 bases outside the gene matches. The CDR3 has 15 residues. Germline lookup yields CDR1 SEHNR and CDR2 FQNEAQ (reference sequence). The CDR3 sequence is CASSRTDRGNSPLHF. CDR3 bases: TGTGCCAGCAGCAGAACAGACAGGGGTAATTCACCCCTCCACTTT.

This clone was seen once. This chain uses TRBV18 with TRBJ1-1; TRBD1 matches 7 bases. The CDR3 sequence is 14 residues long. The V gene end was trimmed by 5 bases and the J gene end by 4 bases; junction bases not matched to a gene: 7. Per germline, CDR1 KGHSH and CDR2 LQKENI. The CDR3: CASSANRGVTEAFF. The CDR3 nucleotides read TGTGCCAGCTCAGCTAACAGGGGTGTCACTGAAGCTTTCTTT.

CDR3 nucleotides: TGTGCCAGCAGCTCGACAGGGGAGAGAAACATTCAGTACTTC. Its protein is CASSSTGERNIQYF. The V gene is TRBV7-9, the J gene TRBJ2-4, with 8 bases lining up with TRBD1. CDR1 SEHNR and CDR2 FQNEAQ come from the germline V gene (reference sequence). After removal of 4 bases from V and 6 bases from J, the junction contained 5 bases not matched to a gene. This CDR3 has 14 amino acids.

The V gene is TRBV11-2, the J gene TRBJ2-1; 7 bases are a match to TRBD1. CDR1 is SGHAT and CDR2 is FQNNGV in the germline V gene. Losses at the gene ends were 7 bases for V and 6 bases for J; bases not matched to a gene: 12. The CDR3 extends over 15 amino acids. CDR3 protein: CASTSFRDRINEQFF. The CDR3 nucleotides are TGTGCCAGCACCTCTTTTAGGGACAGAATCAATGAGCAGTTCTTC.

CDR3 protein: CASSLGGPNTEAFF. The CDR3 nucleotides read TGTGCCAGCAGCTTGGGTGGACCGAACACTGAAGCTTTCTTT. The chain has TRBV5-4 and TRBJ1-1; D gene unclear. CDR1 is SGHNT and CDR2 is YYREEE in the germline V gene (reference sequence). The V and J ends lost 0 bases and 1 base respectively, with 7 bases between them. The CDR3 covers 14 residues. Full variable domain (missing parts from reference TRBV5-4 and TRBJ1-1): ETGVTQSPTHLIKTRGQQVTLRCSSQSGHNTVSWYQQALGQGPQFIFQYYREEENGRGNFPPRFSGLQFPNYSSELNVNALELDDSALYLCASSLGGPNTEAFFGQGTRLTVV.

This chain uses TRBV5-5 with TRBJ1-3; D gene uncertain. The germline gives CDR1 SGHKS, CDR2 YYEKEE (reference sequence). There are 15 residues in the CDR3. V was clipped by 1 base and J by 4 bases, with 12 bases between them. This CDR3 reads CASSLTGVGGNTIYF. The CDR3 nucleotides read TGTGCCAGCAGCTTGACCGGGGTCGGAGGAAACACCATATATTTT. Full variable domain (missing parts from reference TRBV5-5 and TRBJ1-3): DAGVTQSPTHLIKTRGQQVTLRCSPISGHKSVSWYQQVLGQGPQFIFQYYEKEERGRGNFPDRFSARQFPNYSSELNVNALLLGDSALYLCASSLTGVGGNTIYFGEGSWLTVV.

The chain has TRBV7-9 and TRBJ2-3; D may be TRBD1 (6 bases). Germline CDR1 is SEHNR and CDR2 is FQNEAQ (reference sequence). Trimming took 1 base from V and 6 from J, leaving 14 bases between them. The CDR3 is 15 residues long. The CDR3 DNA sequence: TGTGCCAGCAGCTTAGTTGGGTCCCAGGGGGATACGCAGTATTTT. The encoded protein is CASSLVGSQGDTQYF.

This chain links TRBV6-6 with TRBJ2-1; D ambiguous. V shed 2 bases and J shed 6 bases, with 2 bases lying between them. From germline, CDR1 is MNHNY and CDR2 SVGAGI (reference sequence). CDR3 length equals 11 residues. The DNA for the CDR3 is TGTGCCAGCAGTTACAGCAATGAGCAGTTCTTC. It is translated as CASSYSNEQFF.

The chain couples TRBV2 to TRBJ2-1, with 7 bases matching TRBD1. V lost 4 bases and J lost 4; bases outside the gene matches: 10. The length of the CDR3 is 16 residues. Germline V gene data show CDR1 as SNHLY and CDR2 as FYNNEI. The CDR3 is CASSGEGQPLYNEQFF. CDR3 DNA sequence: TGTGCCAGCAGTGGTGAGGGACAGCCCTTATACAATGAGCAGTTCTTC.

The rearrangement uses TRBV3-1 (or the pseudogene TRBV3-2) and TRBJ1-1, with D maybe TRBD1 (6 bases). Germline assignment: CDR1 LGHDT and CDR2 YNNKEL (reference sequence). Trimming took 1 base from V and 5 from J, leaving 11 bases between them. This CDR3 comprises 14 residues. In DNA form, the CDR3 reads TGTGCCAGCAGCCAAGGCAGGGGAGAGACTGAAGCTTTCTTT. As protein: CASSQGRGETEAFF.

The chain recombines TRBV15 with TRBJ2-7; no clear D. Germline assignment: CDR1 LNHNV and CDR2 YYDKDF (reference sequence). The CDR3 consists of 13 residues. V was shortened by 3 bases and J by 3 bases, with 9 bases between the two germline ends. This CDR3 is CATSSRNSYEQYF. The CDR3 DNA sequence: TGTGCCACCAGCAGCAGGAACAGCTACGAGCAGTACTTC.

This clone was seen a single time. The chain carries TRBV12-3 or TRBV12-4 and TRBJ1-6; D gene uncertain. The CDR3 is 12 residues long. The V end lost 1 base, the J end lost 16 bases, and 11 bases lay between the germline ends. CDR3 sequence (DNA): TGTGCCAGCAGTTTAGGCGGCGGTCCTCTCCACTTT. Translating gives CASSLGGGPLHF.

V usage is TRBV4-1 and J usage is TRBJ2-3; 13 nucleotides agree with TRBD2. Germline V gene lookup returns CDR1 MGHRA and CDR2 YSYEKL. The CDR3 runs 15 residues. V shed 3 bases and J 4 bases; nucleotides not matched to a gene: 1. CDR3 DNA sequence: TGCGCCAGCAGCCAGACTAGCGGGAGGTCAGATACGCAGTATTTT. It yields the protein CASSQTSGRSDTQYF.

V usage is TRBV19 and J usage is TRBJ1-2, with D possibly matching TRBD1 (5 bases). The V and J ends lost 4 bases and 0 bases respectively, with 9 bases between them. CDR1 is LNHDA and CDR2 is SQIVND in the germline V gene (reference sequence). This CDR3 is 14 amino acids long. The CDR3 spells CASSTGDSNYGYTF. CDR3 sequence (DNA): TGTGCCAGTAGTACGGGGGATTCTAACTATGGCTACACCTTC.

The CDR3 reads CASSESLSGRDNEQFF. The CDR3 DNA is TGTGCCAGCAGCGAGAGCCTAAGCGGGAGGGACAATGAGCAGTTCTTC. The chain recombines TRBV14 with TRBJ2-1; 10 nucleotides line up with TRBD2. V dropped 5 bases and J dropped 5; count of bases not matched to a gene: 9. There are 16 residues in the CDR3. Looked up from germline, CDR1 is SGHDN and CDR2 is FVKESK. Combining the CDR3 with reference TRBV14 and TRBJ2-1 gives the whole variable domain EAGVTQFPSHSVIEKGQTVTLRCDPISGHDNLYWYRRVMGKEIKFLLHFVKESKQDESGMPNNRFLAERTGGTYSTLKVQPAELEDSGVYFCASSESLSGRDNEQFFGPGTRLTVL.

This clone showed up just once. The chain employs TRBV5-4 and TRBJ2-3; 11 bases match TRBD2. Trimming took 0 bases from V and 3 from J; bases not matched to a gene: 3. The CDR3 is 16 residues long. Per the germline V gene, CDR1 is SGHNT and CDR2 is YYREEE (reference sequence). CDR3 in DNA: TGTGCCAGCAGCTTGGTCCTAGCGGGAGGAACAGATACGCAGTATTTT. This encodes CASSLVLAGGTDTQYF.

The chain joins TRBV28 to TRBJ2-3; unclear D gene. Germline assignment: CDR1 MDHEN and CDR2 SYDVKM. Trimming stripped 8 bases from V and 8 bases from J, with 8 bases between. CDR3 length equals 10 residues. The CDR3 protein is CASGTRTQYF. In DNA form, the CDR3 reads TGTGCCAGCGGAACCCGTACGCAGTATTTT.

The chain joins TRBV9 to TRBJ2-7; 10 nucleotides line up with TRBD2. Germline V gene sequence: CDR1 SGDLS, CDR2 YYNGEE. CDR3 length: 15 amino acids. Trimming cost V 3 bases and J 0 bases; bases outside gene matches: 3. The CDR3 DNA reads TGTGCCAGCAGCGCCGGACTAGCGGTCTCCTACGAGCAGTACTTC. It yields the protein CASSAGLAVSYEQYF.

V gene TRBV7-9 combines with J gene TRBJ1-1, with 9 bases matching TRBD1. The CDR3 contains 17 residues. Germline V gives CDR1 SEHNR, CDR2 FQNEAQ (reference sequence). The V segment lost 4 bases and the J segment 5 bases; nucleotides outside the gene matches: 14. The CDR3 nucleotides read TGTGCCAGCAGCTCCCCGGGACAGGGCCAGTTTGGGACTGAAGCTTTCTTT. Protein: CASSSPGQGQFGTEAFF.

The chain has TRBV30 and TRBJ1-1; unclear D gene. This CDR3 spans 12 amino acids. Germline V lookup: CDR1 GTSNPN, CDR2 SVGIG (reference sequence). V was shortened by 4 bases and J by 11 bases, with 17 bases between the two germline ends. The CDR3 sequence is CAWKFRGIVAFF. The DNA for the CDR3 is TGTGCCTGGAAATTTCGGGGAATAGTTGCTTTCTTT.